This TCR beta chain was profiled in a study of OX40 agonist ivuxolimab in advanced cancers. Study as a whole: One hepatocellular carcinoma and two cutaneous melanoma patients partially responded. General study findings and limits: Certain nonresponding patients likewise had low normalized T-cell clonal expansion.

Sequencing used immunoSEQ multiplex PCR; TCRdb keeps in-frame clones, though not all of them. The sample yields roughly 70,000 clones, 84% seen once. On this clone itself: As yet, its antigen is unknown. Other DNA sequences in this sample translate to the same CDR3.

Germline V gene lookup returns CDR1 MNHEY and CDR2 SMNVEV (reference sequence). V was shortened by 2 bases and J by 4 bases, with 5 bases between the two germline ends. The CDR3 is 12 amino acids. The sequences come from CD4+ or CD8+ T cells sorted from blood, collected in a trial of the OX40 agonist ivuxolimab. This receptor was taken from an adult with an advanced solid tumor such as melanoma, head and neck, liver or kidney cancer. The V call is TRBV27, the J call TRBJ1-2; no firm D call. The CDR3: CASSLKGYGYTF. CDR3 in DNA: TGTGCCAGCAGTTTAAAGGGCTATGGCTACACCTTC.